These T cell receptor beta chains were read from a single sample in a study of blood T cell repertoires in COVID-19. TCRdb keeps only in-frame clones here, not all; method: immunoSEQ multiplex PCR. The sample holds about 200,000 clones; about 86% are singletons and the top ten take 3.5% to 4%. The specimen was PBMCs or T cells enriched from blood (not recorded which). The receptors stem from a woman between 40 and 50 years old with acute COVID-19. The CDR3 runs from the conserved cysteine through the conserved F or W. A D gene is named only where the DNA matches it firmly. Size tells how often a clone was seen (once, few, many) or the class of an expanded clone, and some rows leave it out.

TRBJ2-7 TRBV5-1 TRBD2 few TGCGCCAGCAGCTTGGCGGGGGGCTCCTACGAGCAGTACTTC CASSLAGGSYEQYF
TRBJ1-2 TRBV27 TRBD1 few TGTGCCAGCAGTCCCGGGACAGGGATCTATGGCTACACCTTC CASSPGTGIYGYTF
TRBJ2-1 TRBV5-1 . once TGCGCCAGCAGCTTGGACAGGGTAGATAATGAGCAGTTCTTC CASSLDRVDNEQFF
TRBJ2-2 TRBV18 TRBD2 . TGTGCCAGCTCACCTAGCGGGAGTAGCACCGGGGAGCTGTTTTTT CASSPSGSSTGELFF
TRBJ1-5 TRBV2 TRBD1 once TGTGCCAGCAGGACAGGGGGCGAAAAAGGAATTCAGCCCCAGCATTTT CASRTGGEKGIQPQHF
TRBJ2-7 TRBV6-5 TRBD1 . TGTGCCAGCGGGGACAGGGCGGCCTACGAGCAGTACTTC CASGDRAAYEQYF
TRBJ1-6 TRBV2 . . TGTGCCAGCAGTGAAGGGCCCCGTAATTCACCCCTCCACTTT CASSEGPRNSPLHF
TRBJ1-1 TRBV7-6 TRBD1 . TGTGCCAGCAGCAGGACAGGGGGTTTGAACACTGAAGCTTTCTTT CASSRTGGLNTEAFF
TRBJ2-5 TRBV4-3 . . TGCGCCAGCAGCCAAGATCCAAGGGGAGGACTTCAAGAGACCCAGTACTTC CASSQDPRGGLQETQYF
TRBJ2-1 TRBV5-1 TRBD2 . TGCGCCAGCAGCACGGGGACTAGCGGGAGTTCGAATGAGCAGTTCTTC CASSTGTSGSSNEQFF
TRBJ2-7 TRBV24-1 TRBD2 . TGTGCCACCAGTGCAGCGGGACCCTACGAGCAGTACTTC CATSAAGPYEQYF
TRBJ1-1 TRBV3-1/TRBV3-2 . few TGTGCCAGCAGCCATCAGGGGATCACTGAAGCTTTCTTT CASSHQGITEAFF
TRBJ2-7 TRBV5-1 TRBD2 . TGCGCCAGCAGCCCCACGGGAGGGGGCTCCTACGAGCAGTACTTC CASSPTGGGSYEQYF
TRBJ2-1 TRBV9 TRBD2 . TGTGCCAGCAGCGAGCAGGGGACTAGCGTAAACAATGAGCAGTTCTTC CASSEQGTSVNNEQFF
TRBJ2-1 TRBV9 TRBD2 . TGTGCCAGCAGCGTATGGGTAGCGGGGGTGAACAATGAGCAGTTCTTC CASSVWVAGVNNEQFF
TRBJ2-2 TRBV13 . . TGTGCCAGCAGCCATCGGGACTTGAACACCGGGGAGCTGTTTTTT CASSHRDLNTGELFF
TRBJ2-1 TRBV6-5 TRBD1 . TGTGCCAGCAGTTACTCGAGGGACAGGGGCTCCAATGAGCAGTTCTTC CASSYSRDRGSNEQFF
TRBJ2-7 TRBV5-1 TRBD2 . TGCGCCAGCAGCTTGGCTAGCGGGCTAACCTACGAGCAGTACTTC CASSLASGLTYEQYF
TRBJ2-1 TRBV7-7 . . TGTGCCAGCAGCCCCCGCGGGGCAGGGTACAAGTTCTTC CASSPRGAGYKFF
TRBJ1-1 TRBV7-2 TRBD1 . TGTGCCAGCAGCTCCCGGGACAGAATAACTGAAGCTTTCTTT CASSSRDRITEAFF
TRBJ1-2 TRBV9 TRBD1 . TGTGCCAGCAGCGCCGGGACAGCATATGGCTACACCTTC CASSAGTAYGYTF
TRBJ2-2 TRBV3-1/TRBV3-2 TRBD2 . TGTGCCAGCAGACGAGGACTAGACACCGGGGAGCTGTTTTTT CASRRGLDTGELFF
TRBJ2-1 TRBV7-8 TRBD2 . TGTGCCAGCAGCTTTCCCAAAGGTAGCGGGAGGACTAGCTCCTACAATGAGCAGTTCTTC CASSFPKGSGRTSSYNEQFF
TRBJ2-7 TRBV27 . . TGTGCCAGCAGTAAACTAGCCTCACACGCCTACGAGCAGTACTTC CASSKLASHAYEQYF
TRBJ2-1 TRBV29-1 . . TGCAGCGTCAGGTCGTACCAAGCTCGGCAGGGTGAGCAGTTCTTC CSVRSYQARQGEQFF
TRBJ1-6 TRBV19 . . TGTGCCAGTCGGCCCCGGGACAATAATTCACCCCTCCACTTT CASRPRDNNSPLHF
TRBJ2-3 TRBV7-9 TRBD2 . TGTGCCAGCAGCCCCAGAGCGGGAAGAGTCACAGATACGCAGTATTTT CASSPRAGRVTDTQYF
TRBJ2-1 TRBV5-1 TRBD1 . TGCGCCAGCAGCTTGGAAGGACAGGAGTACAATGAGCAGTTCTTC CASSLEGQEYNEQFF
TRBJ1-2 TRBV30 . . TGTGCCTGGAGTGTACAAAATGGCTACACCTTC CAWSVQNGYTF
TRBJ2-7 TRBV10-2 TRBD2 once TGCGCCAGCAGTGCTAGCGGATCCTACGAGCAGTACTTC CASSASGSYEQYF
TRBJ2-3 TRBV11-2 TRBD2 . TGTGCCAGCAGCTTAGAGGCTAGCGGGAGTACGCAGTATTTT CASSLEASGSTQYF
TRBJ2-7 TRBV6-5 TRBD1 . TGTGCCAGCAGGAGCCGGGACAGGGGGTCCTACGAGCAGTACTTC CASRSRDRGSYEQYF
TRBJ1-5 TRBV6-2/TRBV6-3 TRBD1 . TGTGCCAGCAGCAAACAGGGGTTGAGCAATCAGCCCCAGCATTTT CASSKQGLSNQPQHF
TRBJ2-7 TRBV28 . . TGTGCCAGCAGTTTTTCTCCGCGGGTACGCTCCTACGAGCAGTACTTC CASSFSPRVRSYEQYF
TRBJ2-1 TRBV27 TRBD1 . TGTGCCAGCAGTCCCCGACAGGGGATTGGTGAGCAGTTCTTC CASSPRQGIGEQFF
TRBJ2-1 TRBV3-1/TRBV3-2 . . TGTGCCAGCAGCCCAACCCTTGGCGGCGGAGCCTACAATGAGCAGTTCTTC CASSPTLGGGAYNEQFF
TRBJ2-1 TRBV11-3 TRBD2 . TGTGCCAGCAGCTTAACGGGACTAGGCTCCAATGAGCAGTTCTTC CASSLTGLGSNEQFF
TRBJ1-6 TRBV18 . . TGTGCCAGCTCACCAGGGAGGGATTCACCCCTCCACTTT CASSPGRDSPLHF
TRBJ1-5 TRBV27 TRBD1 . TGTGCCAGCAGTCCAAGGACAGGGGAGGGCAATCAGCCCCAGCATTTT CASSPRTGEGNQPQHF
TRBJ2-7 TRBV11-2 . once TGTGCCAGCAGCCGGTTCCAGGGTCCCCCCTACGAGCAGTACTTC CASSRFQGPPYEQYF
TRBJ1-1 TRBV29-1 . few TGCAGCGTTGGCCAGGGGTTCCGCACTGAAGCTTTCTTT CSVGQGFRTEAFF
TRBJ2-5 TRBV7-8 TRBD2 . TGTGCCAGCAGCTCTGGACTAGCGGTCCGGGAGACCCAGTACTTC CASSSGLAVRETQYF
TRBJ1-5 TRBV5-4 . . TGTGCCAGCAGCTTGGTGGCTGAGGGTCAGCCCCAGCATTTT CASSLVAEGQPQHF